This TCR beta chain originates from a study of shared clonotypes between healthy human individuals. Germline CDR1 MNHEY, CDR2 SVGAGI. The CDR3 loop spans 11 amino acids. V gave up 5 bases and J gave up 2 bases, with 4 bases separating them. Data came from immunoSEQ multiplex PCR; TCRdb stores just in-frame clones and leaves some out. The sample lists approximately 2.4 million clones, approximately 96% seen once, with roughly 0.13% in the top ten. This clone was observed once. Other nucleotide sequences in the sample specify the same CDR3. Sequencing was carried out using naive CD4+ T cells sorted from blood. Documented subset: CD45RA+ positively selected. The chain employs TRBV6-5 and TRBJ2-7; no definite D call. The source of this sequence is a man between 18 and 35 years old in good health. CDR3 DNA sequence: TGTGCCAGCAGTGAGACCTACGAGCAGTACTTC. Protein product: CASSETYEQYF.